These 16 T cell receptor beta chains were sequenced from one sample in a study of identifying expanded T cells in peripheral blood. TCRdb keeps only in-frame clones here, not all; method: immunoSEQ multiplex PCR. The sample carries some 120,000 clones, around 84% recorded once. Sequencing was done on a sample of blood. The source is a person aged 18-69 years in good health.

The CDR3 bases are TGTGCCAGCAGTTGGGACAGTAATTCACCCCTCCACTTT. It translates to CASSWDSNSPLHF. The chain employs TRBV5-4 and TRBJ1-6; 7 bases are a match to TRBD1. Germline CDR1 is SGHNT and CDR2 is YYREEE (reference sequence). CDR3 length: 13 amino acids. Trimming removed 5 bases from V and 6 bases from J; junction bases left unmatched: 2.

The chain recombines TRBV7-2 with TRBJ2-7; D may match TRBD1 or TRBD2 (7 bases each). This CDR3 is 16 amino acids long. V lost 2 bases and J lost 6, with 20 bases in between. Germline V gene data show CDR1 as SGHTA and CDR2 as FQGNSA. Here the CDR3 DNA reads TGTGCCAGCAGCTTAACAGGGGCGGGGGCCACCGTCGAGCAGTACTTC. Translated: CASSLTGAGATVEQYF.

The chain has TRBV6-5 and TRBJ1-2; the match to TRBD1 covers 7 bases. V was clipped by 2 bases and J by 4 bases; unmatched bases: 7. The CDR3 is 15 residues long. CDR1 and CDR2 (germline): MNHEY, SVGAGI. This chain's CDR3 is CASSYDRDSSYGYTF. CDR3 DNA sequence: TGTGCCAGCAGTTACGACCGGGACAGCTCCTATGGCTACACCTTC.

A few counts support this clone. The chain has TRBV10-1 and TRBJ1-1; a possible D gene is TRBD1 (5 bases). There are 14 residues in the CDR3. V lost 2 bases, J lost 1 base, and 8 bases lay in between. CDR1 is WNHNN, CDR2 SYGVQD, per germline (reference sequence). CDR3 residues: CASSEAGTNTEAFF. As DNA, the CDR3 is TGCGCCAGCAGTGAGGCAGGGACGAACACTGAAGCTTTCTTT.

This chain's CDR3 is CAWSRRRLEAFF. The CDR3 region has the DNA TGTGCCTGGAGTAGGAGGCGCCTTGAAGCTTTCTTT. The rearrangement links TRBV30 to TRBJ1-1; no clear D gene. The V end was cut by 2 bases, the J end by 7 bases, with 11 bases between. The CDR3 runs 12 residues. Germline V gene sequence: CDR1 GTSNPN, CDR2 SVGIG (reference sequence).

CDR3 in DNA: TGTGCCAGCAGTGAAGATCCTTACTATGGCTACACCTTC. This gives the protein CASSEDPYYGYTF. The V and J genes are TRBV6-1 and TRBJ1-2; D unclear. Trimming took off 1 base at V and 3 bases at J, with 6 bases between the two ends. The germline V gene encodes CDR1 MNHNS and CDR2 SASEGT. The CDR3 loop spans 13 amino acids.

The chain recombines TRBV5-5 with TRBJ2-5, with 7 bases that match TRBD1. The V segment lost 4 bases and the J segment 0 bases; nucleotides outside the gene matches: 0. There are 13 residues in the CDR3. Germline values: CDR1 SGHKS, CDR2 YYEKEE (reference sequence). The CDR3 region is CASSGTDQETQYF. CDR3 DNA sequence: TGTGCCAGCAGCGGGACAGACCAAGAGACCCAGTACTTC.

The chain couples TRBV7-9 to TRBJ2-2; no clear D gene. Trimming stripped 7 bases from V and 6 bases from J, with 9 bases between. Germline V gives CDR1 SEHNR, CDR2 FQNEAQ (reference sequence). This CDR3 spans 12 amino acids. CDR3 region: CASTSVAGELFF. CDR3 nucleotide sequence: TGTGCCAGCACTTCAGTGGCCGGGGAGCTGTTTTTT.

The rearrangement joins TRBV5-4 to TRBJ2-3; perhaps TRBD1 as D (6 bases). Germline CDR1 and CDR2: SGHNT and YYREEE (reference sequence). The V gene lost 3 bases and the J gene lost 1 base, with 6 bases spanning the gap. CDR3 length: 13 amino acids. The CDR3 DNA follows: TGTGCCAGCAGCTCAGGGGGCACAGATACGCAGTATTTT. This gives the protein CASSSGGTDTQYF.

This clone was recorded once. The chain employs TRBV5-6 and TRBJ1-3, with D uncertain. The germline gives CDR1 SGHDT, CDR2 YYEEEE. CDR3 size: 17 residues. Between the trimmed V and J ends, which lost 0 bases and 4 bases, there was a span of 17 bases. The CDR3 loop is CASSLARPSFDGNTIYF. DNA of the CDR3: TGTGCCAGCAGCTTGGCACGGCCCTCATTCGACGGAAACACCATATATTTT.

The V call is TRBV5-5, the J call TRBJ1-2; D not resolved. Germline lookup yields CDR1 SGHKS and CDR2 YYEKEE (reference sequence). CDR3 length: 13 residues. The germline V and J ends were trimmed by 4 bases and 7 bases, with 14 bases remaining between them. The CDR3 loop reads CASSLQWFAGYTF. The DNA of the CDR3 is TGTGCCAGCAGCCTTCAGTGGTTTGCTGGCTACACCTTC.

For this clone: Other DNA sequences in the same sample also yield this CDR3. The V gene is TRBV4-1, the J gene TRBJ1-1; a weak D match, TRBD1 (6 bases). Trimming took 1 base from V and 5 from J, leaving 14 bases between them. Germline CDR1 MGHRA, CDR2 YSYEKL. The CDR3 loop spans 15 amino acids. The CDR3 region has the DNA TGCGCCAGCAGCCAAGGGGTGACAGGAAGGACTGAAGCTTTCTTT. This translates into CASSQGVTGRTEAFF.

The chain couples TRBV18 to TRBJ1-1, with unresolved D. The ends were cut back, 4 bases at V and 5 bases at J, with 11 bases in the middle. The CDR3 has 13 residues. Per germline, CDR1 KGHSH and CDR2 LQKENI. The DNA for the CDR3 is TGTGCCAGCTCACGGGCGGCGGGTACTGAAGCTTTCTTT. Translation: CASSRAAGTEAFF.

V usage is TRBV7-9 and J usage is TRBJ2-7; TRBD1 matches 10 bases. Looked up from germline, CDR1 is SEHNR and CDR2 is FQNEAQ (reference sequence). J gave up 9 bases and V 5 bases, and 13 bases lay outside the gene matches. CDR3 size: 15 residues. The CDR3 is CASSLPGTGVVRQYF. CDR3 sequence (DNA): TGTGCCAGCAGCCTCCCCGGGACAGGGGTAGTTCGGCAGTACTTC.

The rearrangement joins TRBV5-1 to TRBJ2-3; D is unclear. Germline lookup yields CDR1 SGHRS and CDR2 YFSETQ. The CDR3 contains 15 residues. Trimming removed 1 base from V and 4 bases from J, with 13 bases in between. The CDR3: CASSLNDPRADTQYF. The CDR3 nucleotides read TGCGCCAGCAGCTTGAACGACCCTAGGGCAGATACGCAGTATTTT.

The chain uses TRBV6-1 and TRBJ1-5; possibly TRBD1 for D (5 bases). CDR1 is MNHNS, CDR2 SASEGT, per germline. V was trimmed by 3 bases and J by 7 bases, leaving 10 bases between them. CDR3 size: 13 residues. As DNA, the CDR3 is TGTGCCAGCAGTGATCAGGGAGGACAGCCCCAGCATTTT. Residues: CASSDQGGQPQHF.